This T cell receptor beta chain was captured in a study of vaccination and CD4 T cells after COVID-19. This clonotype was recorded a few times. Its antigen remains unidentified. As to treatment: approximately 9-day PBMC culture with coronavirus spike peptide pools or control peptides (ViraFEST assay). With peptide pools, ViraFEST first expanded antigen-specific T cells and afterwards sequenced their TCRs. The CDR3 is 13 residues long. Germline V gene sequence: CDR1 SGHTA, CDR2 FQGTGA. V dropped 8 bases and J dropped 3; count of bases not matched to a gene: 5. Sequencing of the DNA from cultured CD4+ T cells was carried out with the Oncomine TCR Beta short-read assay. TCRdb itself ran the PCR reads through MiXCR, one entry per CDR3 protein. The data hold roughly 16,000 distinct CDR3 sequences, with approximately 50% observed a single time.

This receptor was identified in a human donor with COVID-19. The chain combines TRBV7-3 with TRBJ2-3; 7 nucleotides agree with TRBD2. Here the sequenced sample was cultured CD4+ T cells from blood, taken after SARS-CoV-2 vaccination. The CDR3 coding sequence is TGTGCCAGCCGAGCTAGCGGTACAGATACGCAGTATTTT. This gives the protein CASRASGTDTQYF.